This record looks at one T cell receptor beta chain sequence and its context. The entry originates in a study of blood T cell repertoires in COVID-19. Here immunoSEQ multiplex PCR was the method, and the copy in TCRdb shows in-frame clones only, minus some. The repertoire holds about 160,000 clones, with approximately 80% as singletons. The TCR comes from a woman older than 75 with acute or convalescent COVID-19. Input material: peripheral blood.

The CDR3 protein is CASRVQSMNTEAFF. CDR3 in DNA: TGTGCCAGCAGGGTACAGAGTATGAACACTGAAGCTTTCTTT. The chain recombines TRBV27 with TRBJ1-1; unclear D gene. Deletions cut 6 bases from V and 0 bases from J, with 11 bases between. Per the germline V gene, CDR1 is MNHEY and CDR2 is SMNVEV (reference sequence). There are 14 residues in the CDR3.